Listed below are T cell receptor beta chains from one sample, sequenced in a study of cytomegalovirus exposure and HLA in healthy donors. Data came from immunoSEQ multiplex PCR; TCRdb stores just in-frame clones and leaves some out. The sample gives about 200,000 clones, about 70% of which show up once; over 1.5% is in the top ten. The sequenced material came from PBMCs. Receptor source: a woman between 25 and 40 years old in good health and CMV-seronegative. CDR3s include the opening cysteine and the closing phenylalanine or tryptophan. D genes are given only for firm matches. The size field is filled for only some rows; it gives once, few, many or a size class.

cdr3_nt cdr3_aa j_call clone_size d_call v_call
TGTGCCAGCGAAACCAACAGGGGGCCATTTAACACCATATATTTT CASETNRGPFNTIYF TRBJ1-3 - TRBD1 TRBV6-1
TGTGCCAGCTCACCACCGGAGGGGTCCAGCATTCAGTACTTC CASSPPEGSSIQYF TRBJ2-4 - - TRBV18
TGCGCCAGCAGCCAACCCGAGGGCGGGGGTTTCGGCGAGCAGTACTTC CASSQPEGGGFGEQYF TRBJ2-7 - TRBD2 TRBV4-3
TGTGCCAGCAGCTTAGGTGGGACAGGGGGTTCGCAGTACTTC CASSLGGTGGSQYF TRBJ2-7 - TRBD1 TRBV13
TGTGCCGGCAGCGTAGAAGACAGCACCTACATGAACACTGAAGCTTTCTTT CAGSVEDSTYMNTEAFF TRBJ1-1 - - TRBV9
TGTGCCAGCAGCCGACTAGCGGACCCGCGCACAGATACGCAGTATTTT CASSRLADPRTDTQYF TRBJ2-3 - TRBD2 TRBV7-2
TGTGCCAGCAGCCGCGGCGGGTTCGATGGCGGCTACACCTTC CASSRGGFDGGYTF TRBJ1-2 - - TRBV7-9
TGTGCCAGCAGCTTGTTCGGTAGCGGGGGGCAAGAGACCCAGTACTTC CASSLFGSGGQETQYF TRBJ2-5 - TRBD2 TRBV5-4
TGTGCCAGTAGAATGGGAGTTAACTCCTACGAGCAGTACTTC CASRMGVNSYEQYF TRBJ2-7 - - TRBV19
TGTGCCAGTAGTCCACAGGGGAGCTCCTATAATTCACCCCTCCACTTT CASSPQGSSYNSPLHF TRBJ1-6 once TRBD1 TRBV19
TGTGCCAGCAGCACCTGGGACAGGGGAGGCGAGCAGTACTTC CASSTWDRGGEQYF TRBJ2-7 - TRBD1 TRBV7-2
TGTGCCAGCAGGGAAAAGGGGGCCTACGAGCAGTACTTC CASREKGAYEQYF TRBJ2-7 - - TRBV7-9
TGCAGCGCCCTGTCCGATAAACACGGAAACACCATATATTTT CSALSDKHGNTIYF TRBJ1-3 - - TRBV29-1
TGCGCCAGCCACGGACTAGCGGGGAGTGAGCAGTTCTTC CASHGLAGSEQFF TRBJ2-1 - TRBD2 TRBV4-1
TGTGCCAGCAGCTTGGGACAGCCGAGGAACAATGAGCAGTTCTTC CASSLGQPRNNEQFF TRBJ2-1 - - TRBV5-4
TGCGCCAGCAGCTTGACAGGGTTGGATACGCAGTATTTT CASSLTGLDTQYF TRBJ2-3 - - TRBV5-1
TGTGCCAGCAGTCCCCAGGGACTAGCCAACAATGAGCAGTTCTTC CASSPQGLANNEQFF TRBJ2-1 once TRBD2 TRBV7-3
TGTGCCAGCAGCCGACAGGGGAGGCTGAACTATGGCTACACCTTC CASSRQGRLNYGYTF TRBJ1-2 - TRBD1 TRBV7-9
TGTGCCAGCAGTTCTAGCGGGAGCTACAATGAGCAGTTCTTC CASSSSGSYNEQFF TRBJ2-1 - TRBD2 TRBV6-5
TGCGCCAGTTCTAGGGACAGGGGTGAAAAACTGTTTTTT CASSRDRGEKLFF TRBJ1-4 - TRBD1 TRBV10-1
TGTGCCAGCAGTCCCCCAGGGGGGTTAACTGAAGCTTTCTTT CASSPPGGLTEAFF TRBJ1-1 - TRBD1 TRBV6-6
TGTGCCAGCAGTTCCGACAGGGGGGTATTTGGTTCACCCCTCCACTTT CASSSDRGVFGSPLHF TRBJ1-6 - TRBD1 TRBV6-5
TGTGCCAGCAGCTTGGACTTCGGACAGCTCTTT CASSLDFGQLF TRBJ1-1 - - TRBV5-6
TGTGCCAGCAGTGTAACGCGAGGACAGAGTTCATACGGAGACAATCAGCCCCAGCATTTT CASSVTRGQSSYGDNQPQHF TRBJ1-5 - - TRBV2
TGTGCCAGCAGCTCTACTAGCGGATACACAGATACGCAGTATTTT CASSSTSGYTDTQYF TRBJ2-3 - TRBD2 TRBV7-2
TGTGCCAGCAGTGAACATGACAGACATGGCTACACCTTC CASSEHDRHGYTF TRBJ1-2 once - TRBV25-1
TGTGCCAGCAGCGCCGGGACTAGCGGGGTCTACGAGCAGTACTTC CASSAGTSGVYEQYF TRBJ2-7 - TRBD2 TRBV2
TGTGCCAGCAGTAGCGGGAGCTCCTACAATGAGCAGTTCTTC CASSSGSSYNEQFF TRBJ2-1 - TRBD2 TRBV6-6
TGTGCCATCAGTGAGAGCCAGGGGGCAGATACGCAGTATTTT CAISESQGADTQYF TRBJ2-3 few TRBD1 TRBV10-3
TGTGCCAGCAGTCCCCGAGCGGGAGCTTACAATGAGCAGTTCTTC CASSPRAGAYNEQFF TRBJ2-1 - TRBD2 TRBV6-5
TGTGCCAGCGGCCCTTTGTGGGATACGCAGTATTTT CASGPLWDTQYF TRBJ2-3 - - TRBV6-5
TGTGCCAGTAGACAGGGTCATTCACCCCTCCACTTT CASRQGHSPLHF TRBJ1-6 - - TRBV19